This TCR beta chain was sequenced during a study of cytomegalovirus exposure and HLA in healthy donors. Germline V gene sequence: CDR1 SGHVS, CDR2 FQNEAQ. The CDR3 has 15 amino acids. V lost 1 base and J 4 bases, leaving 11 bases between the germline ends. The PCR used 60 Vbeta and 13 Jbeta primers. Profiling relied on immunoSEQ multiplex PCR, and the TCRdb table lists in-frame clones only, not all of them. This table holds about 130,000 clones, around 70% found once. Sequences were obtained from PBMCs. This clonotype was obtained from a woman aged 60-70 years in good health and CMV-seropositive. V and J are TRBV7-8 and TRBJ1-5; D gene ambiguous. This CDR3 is CASSLGGGGNQPQHF. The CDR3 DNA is TGTGCCAGCAGCTTAGGGGGAGGAGGTAATCAGCCCCAGCATTTT.